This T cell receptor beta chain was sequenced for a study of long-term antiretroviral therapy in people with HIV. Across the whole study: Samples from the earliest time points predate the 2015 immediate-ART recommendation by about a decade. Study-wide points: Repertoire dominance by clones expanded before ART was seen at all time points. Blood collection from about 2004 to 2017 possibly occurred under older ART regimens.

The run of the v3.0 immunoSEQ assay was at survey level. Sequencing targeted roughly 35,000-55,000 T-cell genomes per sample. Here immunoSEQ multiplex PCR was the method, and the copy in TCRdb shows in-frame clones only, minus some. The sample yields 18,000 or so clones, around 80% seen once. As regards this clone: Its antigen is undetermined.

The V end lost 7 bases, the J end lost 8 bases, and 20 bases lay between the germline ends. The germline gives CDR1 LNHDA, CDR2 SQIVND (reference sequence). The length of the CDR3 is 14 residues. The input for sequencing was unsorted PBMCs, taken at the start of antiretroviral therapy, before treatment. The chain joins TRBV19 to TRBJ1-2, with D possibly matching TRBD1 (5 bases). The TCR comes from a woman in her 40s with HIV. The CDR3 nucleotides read TGTGCCAGTACACCGGCTGGGGCAGGGCGAGGCTACACCTTC. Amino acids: CASTPAGAGRGYTF.